These T cell receptor beta chains were read from a single sample in a study of shared clonotypes between healthy human individuals. Only in-frame clones appear in the TCRdb table, and some are missing; sequencing was by immunoSEQ multiplex PCR. Of 2 million to 2.5 million clones in the sample, over 85% were seen once. Source material: naive CD4+ T cells from PBMCs. The receptor source for this set is a young man in good health. Some clones in this sample may be carry-over from other donors' samples. The CDR3 runs from the conserved cysteine through the conserved F or W. The order of the fields is CDR3 protein, CDR3 DNA, clone size, V gene, J gene, D gene. D genes are given only for firm matches. Where a row states a size, it is once, few, many or the class of an expanded clone; other rows omit it.

CASSQEPRGHEQYF	TGCGCCAGCAGCCAAGAACCCCGAGGGCACGAGCAGTACTTC	.	TRBV4-1	TRBJ2-7	.
CASSLGGNYGYTF	TGTGCCAGCAGTTTGGGGGGAAACTATGGCTACACCTTC	.	TRBV27	TRBJ1-2	.
CASSPGGTGYEQYF	TGTGCCAGCTCACCAGGGGGGACAGGCTACGAGCAGTACTTC	.	TRBV18	TRBJ2-7	TRBD1
CASSPLAGGSYEQYF	TGCGCCAGCAGCCCACTAGCGGGAGGATCATACGAGCAGTACTTC	.	TRBV5-1	TRBJ2-7	TRBD2
CASSYMAAGANVLTF	TGTGCCAGCAGTTACATGGCAGCTGGGGCCAACGTCCTGACTTTC	.	TRBV6-6	TRBJ2-6	.
CASSAGTGMNTEAFF	TGTGCCAGCAGCGCCGGGACAGGGATGAACACTGAAGCTTTCTTT	.	TRBV7-9	TRBJ1-1	TRBD1
CASRGAGNEQFF	TGTGCCAGCAGGGGTGCGGGGAATGAGCAGTTCTTC	.	TRBV28	TRBJ2-1	.
CSSAGTGGFGEQFF	TGCAGTAGTGCGGGGACAGGGGGCTTCGGTGAGCAGTTCTTC	.	TRBV29-1	TRBJ2-1	TRBD1
CASSLTTGGYEQYF	TGTGCCAGCAGCTTAACGACAGGGGGTTACGAGCAGTACTTC	.	TRBV7-9	TRBJ2-7	TRBD1
CASSDLRAHGGQPQHF	TGTGCCAGCAGTGACTTAAGGGCCCACGGAGGTCAGCCCCAGCATTTT	once	TRBV6-1	TRBJ1-5	.
CASSLGTSGAYNEQFF	TGTGCCAGCAGCTTAGGGACTAGCGGAGCCTACAATGAGCAGTTCTTC	once	TRBV11-3	TRBJ2-1	TRBD2
CASRQDTGSYNEQFF	TGCGCCAGCAGACAAGACACAGGCTCCTACAATGAGCAGTTCTTC	.	TRBV4-1	TRBJ2-1	.
CASTRQGTQETQYF	TGTGCCAGCACTCGCCAGGGCACCCAAGAGACCCAGTACTTC	.	TRBV28	TRBJ2-5	.
CASSASGAGTNTQYF	TGTGCCAGCAGCGCCAGCGGGGCAGGAACGAATACGCAGTATTTT	.	TRBV9	TRBJ2-3	TRBD2
CASRPTSGKSYNEQFF	TGTGCCAGTAGGCCGACTAGCGGGAAATCCTACAATGAGCAGTTCTTC	.	TRBV19	TRBJ2-1	TRBD2
CASSQYFAVNGYTF	TGTGCCAGCAGCCAATACTTCGCGGTGAATGGCTACACCTTC	.	TRBV6-5	TRBJ1-2	.
CASRPGIGNQPQHF	TGTGCCAGCAGACCAGGAATAGGCAATCAGCCCCAGCATTTT	.	TRBV28	TRBJ1-5	.
CASRRDGNQPQHF	TGCGCCAGCAGAAGGGACGGGAATCAGCCCCAGCATTTT	.	TRBV5-1	TRBJ1-5	.
CASSSRQGAKAESGNTIYF	TGTGCCAGCAGCTCCCGACAGGGGGCAAAGGCTGAATCTGGAAACACCATATATTTT	.	TRBV7-9	TRBJ1-3	TRBD1
CASSFEGWAEAFF	TGTGCCAGCAGCTTCGAGGGGTGGGCTGAAGCTTTCTTT	.	TRBV5-6	TRBJ1-1	.
CSATLSNQPQHF	TGCAGCGCCACCCTGTCCAATCAGCCCCAGCATTTT	.	TRBV29-1	TRBJ1-5	.
CASSLLTSGRAYNEQFF	TGTGCCAGCAGCTTGTTGACTAGCGGGAGGGCATACAATGAGCAGTTCTTC	.	TRBV5-4	TRBJ2-1	TRBD2
CASSLNRGTGELFF	TGTGCCAGCAGTTTAAATAGAGGGACCGGGGAGCTGTTTTTT	.	TRBV27	TRBJ2-2	.
CASSATGSGNTIYF	TGTGCCAGCAGTGCGACAGGGTCCGGAAACACCATATATTTT	.	TRBV25-1	TRBJ1-3	TRBD1
CATRPGGGALGEQFF	TGTGCCACCCGGCCTGGCGGGGGCGCTCTGGGTGAGCAGTTCTTC	.	TRBV7-2	TRBJ2-1	.
CASSLSMGTGELFF	TGCGCCAGCAGCTTAAGCATGGGCACCGGGGAGCTGTTTTTT	.	TRBV5-1	TRBJ2-2	.
CASSYTSGSFNEQFF	TGTGCCAGCAGTTACACTAGCGGGAGCTTCAATGAGCAGTTCTTC	.	TRBV7-6	TRBJ2-1	TRBD2
CASIGGGFYEQYF	TGTGCCAGCATCGGGGGAGGCTTCTACGAGCAGTACTTC	.	TRBV6-1	TRBJ2-7	.
CASSRSGTLTDTQYF	TGCGCCAGCAGCCGGAGCGGGACACTCACAGATACGCAGTATTTT	.	TRBV5-1	TRBJ2-3	.
CASSLRQNTEAFF	TGTGCCAGCAGTTTACGGCAGAACACTGAAGCTTTCTTT	.	TRBV28	TRBJ1-1	.
CASSLRGSGVQETQYF	TGTGCCAGCAGCTTAAGAGGGTCGGGAGTCCAAGAGACCCAGTACTTC	.	TRBV7-3	TRBJ2-5	.
CASSEARQLEAFF	TGTGCCAGCAGTGAAGCCAGACAGCTCGAAGCTTTCTTT	.	TRBV2	TRBJ1-1	.
CASRGQGADTQYF	TGTGCCAGTAGGGGACAGGGTGCAGATACGCAGTATTTT	.	TRBV19	TRBJ2-3	TRBD1
CASSVAHTDTQYF	TGTGCCAGCAGCGTAGCGCACACAGATACGCAGTATTTT	.	TRBV9	TRBJ2-3	.
CSAKKLWEFF	TGCAGTGCTAAGAAGCTCTGGGAGTTCTTC	.	TRBV20-1	TRBJ2-1	.
CASSARTVSYEQYF	TGTGCCAGCAGTGCCCGGACGGTGTCCTACGAGCAGTACTTC	once	TRBV2	TRBJ2-7	.
CASSFDSGAGRTQHF	TGTGCCAGCAGTTTTGATTCAGGGGCTGGTCGGACCCAGCATTTT	.	TRBV28	TRBJ1-5	.
CASTIDRLDWGRSNTGELFF	TGTGCCAGCACCATTGATCGACTAGACTGGGGCAGATCGAACACCGGGGAGCTGTTTTTT	.	TRBV28	TRBJ2-2	.
CASRAGGVGYTF	TGTGCCAGCAGGGCAGGGGGCGTTGGCTACACCTTC	.	TRBV2	TRBJ1-2	TRBD1
CASSLGGSRYEQYF	TGTGCCAGCAGCTTGGGGGGGAGTAGGTACGAGCAGTACTTC	.	TRBV5-4	TRBJ2-7	.
CASSLMAGNTEAFF	TGTGCCAGCAGCTTAATGGCGGGGAACACTGAAGCTTTCTTT	.	TRBV7-3	TRBJ1-1	.
CASSQDPDSHAGNTIYF	TGCGCCAGCAGCCAAGATCCGGACAGTCATGCTGGAAACACCATATATTTT	.	TRBV4-3	TRBJ1-3	.
CAAAVAGDTFYEQYF	TGCGCCGCCGCCGTAGCGGGGGACACCTTTTACGAGCAGTACTTC	.	TRBV10-2	TRBJ2-7	TRBD2
CASSPAGGGPQHF	TGTGCCAGTAGCCCCGCGGGGGGCGGGCCCCAGCATTTT	.	TRBV19	TRBJ1-5	.
CASSSGRSTGELFF	TGTGCCAGCTCCTCAGGGAGGAGCACCGGGGAGCTGTTTTTT	.	TRBV9	TRBJ2-2	.
CASRQVDGHYGYTF	TGTGCCAGCAGGCAAGTCGATGGGCACTATGGCTACACCTTC	.	TRBV7-9	TRBJ1-2	.
CASGLGTSGETQYF	TGTGCTAGTGGACTCGGGACTAGTGGGGAGACCCAGTACTTC	.	TRBV12-5	TRBJ2-5	TRBD2
CASSLGYLGNEKLFF	TGCGCCAGCAGCTTGGGCTATTTAGGTAATGAAAAACTGTTTTTT	.	TRBV5-1	TRBJ1-4	.